This T cell receptor beta chain was obtained from a study of shared clonotypes between healthy human individuals. Study observations and caveats: Specimens sampled were limited to blood, with tissue repertoires likely differing. Among a few donors, around 5% of naive CD4 clonotypes were found in common. Clonotype sharing levels among donors were expected to vary with sequencing depth.

This CDR3 has 13 amino acids. Germline CDR1 reads SNHLY; CDR2 reads FYNNEI. V was clipped by 10 bases and J by 8 bases; unmatched bases: 11. Profiling relied on immunoSEQ multiplex PCR, and the TCRdb table lists in-frame clones only, not all of them. The sample yields under 2.5 million clones, roughly 92% seen once. Splitting of CD4+ cells produced CD45RA+ naive and CD45RA-negative memory subsets. With respect to this clone: Its target is unknown.

This chain connects TRBV2 to TRBJ1-2; 9 bases match TRBD1. This receptor was obtained from a young man in good health. Some clones in this sample may be carry-over from other donors' samples. The sample consisted of naive CD4+ T cells from PBMCs. Noted subset: CD45RA+ positively selected. The CDR3 nucleotides read TGTGCCATTTCGGACAGGGGCGGATTCGGCTACACCTTC. Translation gives CAISDRGGFGYTF.